The rows below give T cell receptor beta chains drawn from one sample of a study of graft-versus-host responses after intestinal transplantation. Assay: immunoSEQ multiplex PCR; the TCRdb copy retains only in-frame clones and omits some. In the table there are some 120,000 clones, about 92% of which are singletons. The antigens of these receptors remain unknown. The specimen was unstimulated CD4+ T cells sorted from spleen or lymph node cells, collected before transplant. The receptors derive from a human donor who was the organ donor for an intestinal transplant. Each CDR3 is given with its conserved first and last residue. D genes are given only for firm matches. Only some rows state a clone size, as once, few, many or a class for expanded clones.

j_call: TRBJ2-6; clone_size: -; d_call: -; v_call: TRBV7-2; cdr3_aa: CASSRDSGANVLTF; cdr3_nt: TGTGCCAGCAGCAGAGACTCTGGGGCCAACGTCCTGACTTTC
j_call: TRBJ2-1; clone_size: -; d_call: TRBD2; v_call: TRBV5-4; cdr3_aa: CASSLSAGYGYNEQFF; cdr3_nt: TGTGCCAGCAGCCTGTCAGCGGGGTATGGCTACAATGAGCAGTTCTTC
j_call: TRBJ2-7; clone_size: once; d_call: -; v_call: TRBV7-9; cdr3_aa: CASSLGRQTYEQYF; cdr3_nt: TGTGCCAGCAGCTTAGGAAGACAGACCTACGAGCAGTACTTC
j_call: TRBJ1-2; clone_size: -; d_call: TRBD1; v_call: TRBV18; cdr3_aa: CASSLEPATGDYGYTF; cdr3_nt: TGTGCCAGCTCACTGGAGCCCGCGACAGGGGACTATGGCTACACCTTC
j_call: TRBJ2-2; clone_size: once; d_call: -; v_call: TRBV5-1; cdr3_aa: CASSLVASDTGELFF; cdr3_nt: TGCGCCAGCAGCTTGGTAGCTTCCGACACCGGGGAGCTGTTTTTT
j_call: TRBJ2-1; clone_size: -; d_call: -; v_call: TRBV28; cdr3_aa: CASRESGLKWNEQFF; cdr3_nt: TGTGCCAGCAGAGAGAGCGGATTAAAGTGGAATGAGCAGTTCTTC
j_call: TRBJ2-4; clone_size: -; d_call: -; v_call: TRBV7-2; cdr3_aa: CASSFLGQQNIQYF; cdr3_nt: TGTGCCAGCAGCTTCCTAGGACAGCAAAACATTCAGTACTTC
j_call: TRBJ2-7; clone_size: -; d_call: TRBD1; v_call: TRBV10-3; cdr3_aa: CASGQGRYEQYF; cdr3_nt: TGTGCCAGCGGACAGGGGAGGTACGAGCAGTACTTC
j_call: TRBJ1-3; clone_size: few; d_call: -; v_call: TRBV4-2; cdr3_aa: CASSQEGGGNTIYF; cdr3_nt: TGTGCCAGCAGCCAAGAGGGGGGGGGAAACACCATATATTTT
j_call: TRBJ2-3; clone_size: -; d_call: -; v_call: TRBV19; cdr3_aa: CASSIHARGTDTQYF; cdr3_nt: TGTGCCAGTAGTATACACGCTCGTGGAACAGATACGCAGTATTTT
j_call: TRBJ2-2; clone_size: -; d_call: -; v_call: TRBV23-1; cdr3_aa: CASTLLRNTGELFF; cdr3_nt: TGCGCCAGCACTCTACTCAGGAACACCGGGGAGCTGTTTTTT
j_call: TRBJ2-2; clone_size: -; d_call: -; v_call: TRBV10-3; cdr3_aa: CATIPAANTGELFF; cdr3_nt: TGTGCCACCATTCCCGCGGCGAACACCGGAGAGCTGTTTTTT
j_call: TRBJ2-3; clone_size: -; d_call: -; v_call: TRBV6-1; cdr3_aa: CASRGAGDTDTQYF; cdr3_nt: TGTGCCAGCAGAGGGGCTGGAGACACAGATACGCAGTATTTT
j_call: TRBJ2-7; clone_size: few; d_call: TRBD2; v_call: TRBV7-9; cdr3_aa: CASSFGTSVAEQYF; cdr3_nt: TGTGCCAGCAGCTTCGGGACTAGCGTGGCGGAGCAGTACTTC
j_call: TRBJ2-2; clone_size: -; d_call: TRBD2; v_call: TRBV18; cdr3_aa: CASSTSSGRGVAGELFF; cdr3_nt: TGTGCCAGCTCAACCTCTAGCGGGAGAGGGGTCGCCGGGGAGCTGTTTTTT
j_call: TRBJ2-1; clone_size: -; d_call: TRBD2; v_call: TRBV7-2; cdr3_aa: CASSSYSGNEQFF; cdr3_nt: TGTGCCAGCAGCTCCTATAGCGGGAATGAGCAGTTCTTC
j_call: TRBJ2-3; clone_size: -; d_call: TRBD1; v_call: TRBV6-1; cdr3_aa: CASRTTGGESDTQYF; cdr3_nt: TGTGCCAGCAGGACTACAGGGGGCGAGTCAGATACGCAGTATTTT